Shown below are 9 T cell receptor beta chains from a single sample sequenced in a study of CD8 T cells in ankylosing spondylitis. MiXCR, run by TCRdb on the 5' RACE reads, gives a single entry per CDR3 protein. The top ten hold about 3% of the sample, which has approximately 250,000 distinct CDR3 sequences, 8% to 11% seen once. Sequencing was performed on blood, either unsorted or a sorted T cell fraction (not recorded which). These receptors were obtained from a male donor with ankylosing spondylitis or in good health (not recorded which).

Concerning this clonotype itself: A much larger clone lies one base from this, so it may be a read error. This chain connects TRBV7-2 to TRBJ2-5; tentative D call: TRBD2 (5 bases). Germline V gene lookup returns CDR1 SGHTA and CDR2 FQGNSA. The CDR3 contains 13 residues. The CDR3 DNA is TGTGCCCGCAGCTCGAGGGCCCAAGAGACCCAGTACTTC. Protein product: CARSSRAQETQYF.

This clonotype was detected ten times or more. The chain is built from TRBV27 and TRBJ1-2; 8 nucleotides agree with TRBD1. Germline assignment: CDR1 MNHEY and CDR2 SMNVEV (reference sequence). Losses at the gene ends were 3 bases for V and 7 bases for J; bases not matched to a gene: 7. The CDR3 runs 14 residues. CDR3 residues: CASSFLGQGGGYTF. DNA of the CDR3: TGTGCCAGCAGTTTTTTAGGACAGGGAGGTGGCTACACCTTC.

Many counts were recorded for this clonotype. The genes are TRBV6-1 and TRBJ1-2; D unclear. Trimming removed 6 bases from V and 8 bases from J, with 22 bases in between. The CDR3 runs to 15 residues. Germline assignment: CDR1 MNHNS and CDR2 SASEGT. DNA for the CDR3: TGTGCCAGCAGCTCCGTGACCGGATTCGCTAGAGGCTACACCTTC. This translates into CASSSVTGFARGYTF.

Remarks on this clonotype: A much larger clone differs from this one at a single base, so this may be a read error. This chain joins TRBV18 and TRBJ1-4, with D unclear. CDR3 length equals 15 residues. V lost 10 bases and J lost 0, with 15 bases in between. CDR1 and CDR2 (germline): KGHSH, LQKENI. The CDR3 spells CANKTQIATNEKLFF. For the CDR3, the DNA is TGTGCCAACAAAACCCAAATCGCAACTAATGAAAAACTGTTTTTT.

At least ten counts were recorded for this clonotype. The chain uses TRBV3-1 and TRBJ2-7, with a possible D match to TRBD2 (6 bases). CDR3 length: 15 amino acids. Germline values: CDR1 LGHDT, CDR2 YNNKEL (reference sequence). V gave up 2 bases and J gave up 3 bases, with 14 bases separating them. CDR3 DNA sequence: TGTGCCAGCAGCCAATTCCCCGGGAGTGGCTACGAGCAGTACTTC. This encodes CASSQFPGSGYEQYF.

This clonotype was observed at least ten times. The rearrangement joins TRBV5-1 to TRBJ2-5; 8 nucleotides align to TRBD1. Trimming took 4 bases from V and 4 from J; bases not matched to a gene: 15. CDR1 SGHRS and CDR2 YFSETQ come from the germline V gene. This CDR3 contains 17 residues. CDR3 loop: CASSLTMTGAVGETQYF. The CDR3 nucleotides read TGCGCCAGCAGCCTAACGATGACAGGGGCGGTGGGAGAGACCCAGTACTTC. Using reference TRBV5-1 and TRBJ2-5 for the parts outside the CDR3, the full variable domain is KAGVTQTPRYLIKTRGQQVTLSCSPISGHRSVSWYQQTPGQGLQFLFEYFSETQRNKGNFPGRFSGRQFSNSRSEMNVSTLELGDSALYLCASSLTMTGAVGETQYFGPGTRLLVL.

This clonotype was seen ten or more times. The chain employs TRBV5-1 and TRBJ2-1; 8 bases align to TRBD2. Germline CDR1 and CDR2: SGHRS and YFSETQ. V lost 2 bases and J lost 1; bases outside the gene matches: 2. This CDR3 spans 15 amino acids. CDR3: CASSFTGGSYNEQFF. The CDR3 DNA follows: TGCGCCAGCAGCTTCACGGGAGGGTCCTACAATGAGCAGTTCTTC.

This clonotype was seen many times. The chain carries TRBV2 and TRBJ2-7; D may match TRBD1 or TRBD2 (6 bases each). CDR1 is SNHLY and CDR2 is FYNNEI in the germline V gene. The CDR3 loop spans 17 amino acids. Trimming took off 1 base at V and 4 bases at J, with 20 bases between the two ends. The CDR3 region has the DNA TGTGCCAGCAGTGAAGGCCACCCCCACGGGGGCGTTTACGAGCAGTACTTC. Translation gives CASSEGHPHGGVYEQYF.

This clonotype was seen many times. The chain combines TRBV6-5 with TRBJ1-1; TRBD1 might be the D (5 bases). The CDR3 is 12 amino acids. Germline assignment: CDR1 MNHEY and CDR2 SVGAGI. V was pared by 4 bases and J by 11 bases, with 14 bases between. The DNA for the CDR3 is TGTGCCAGCAGTTCCCTAGTAGGGGAGGCTTTCTTT. This translates into CASSSLVGEAFF.